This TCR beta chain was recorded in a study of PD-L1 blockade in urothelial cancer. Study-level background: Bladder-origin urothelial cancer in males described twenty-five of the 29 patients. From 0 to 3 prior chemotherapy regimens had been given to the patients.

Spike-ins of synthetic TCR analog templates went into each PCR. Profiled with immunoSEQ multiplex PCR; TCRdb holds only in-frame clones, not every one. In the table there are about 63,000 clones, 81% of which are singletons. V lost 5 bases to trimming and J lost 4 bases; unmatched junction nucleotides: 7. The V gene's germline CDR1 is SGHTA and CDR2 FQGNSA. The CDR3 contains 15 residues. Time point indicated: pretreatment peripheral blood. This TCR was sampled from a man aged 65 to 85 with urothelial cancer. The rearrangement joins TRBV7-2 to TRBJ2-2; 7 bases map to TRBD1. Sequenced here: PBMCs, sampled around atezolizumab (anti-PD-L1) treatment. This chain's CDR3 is CASSPGTDLTGELFF. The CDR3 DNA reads TGTGCCAGCAGCCCCGGGACAGACCTCACCGGGGAGCTGTTTTTT.